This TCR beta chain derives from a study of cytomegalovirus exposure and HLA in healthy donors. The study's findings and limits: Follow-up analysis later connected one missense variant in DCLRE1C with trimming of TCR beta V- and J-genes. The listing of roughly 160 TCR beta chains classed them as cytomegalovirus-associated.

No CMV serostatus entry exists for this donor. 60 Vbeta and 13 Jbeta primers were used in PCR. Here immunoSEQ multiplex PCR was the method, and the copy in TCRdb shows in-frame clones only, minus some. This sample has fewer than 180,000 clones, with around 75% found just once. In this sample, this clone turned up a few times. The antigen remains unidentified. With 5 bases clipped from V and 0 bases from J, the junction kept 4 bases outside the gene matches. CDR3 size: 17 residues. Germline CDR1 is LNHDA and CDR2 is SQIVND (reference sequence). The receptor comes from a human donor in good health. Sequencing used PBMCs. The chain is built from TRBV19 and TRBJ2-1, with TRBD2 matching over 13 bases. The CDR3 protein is CASSVLAGGPSYNEQFF. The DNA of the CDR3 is TGTGCCAGTAGTGTACTAGCGGGAGGGCCCTCCTACAATGAGCAGTTCTTC.